This T cell receptor (beta chain) was profiled in a study of blood T cell repertoires in COVID-19. Background on the study: COVID-19 samples collected from the United States, Italy and Spain covered acute and convalescent phases. Sources were T cells, B-cell-depleted T cells, or PBMCs; the material itself was cDNA or gDNA.

Study processing details: Reference gene primer amplification yielded estimated nucleated cell counts. Profiling relied on immunoSEQ multiplex PCR, and the TCRdb table lists in-frame clones only, not all of them. From that table come the V and J calls and clone size; the DNA was used to work out D and trimming. The data show fewer than 200,000 clones, around nine tenths seen once. Sequences were obtained from peripheral blood. The sequence derives from a man in his sixties with active or convalescent COVID-19.

The CDR3 here is CATGVSGVTDTQYF. The CDR3 nucleotides read TGTGCCACCGGGGTTAGCGGGGTCACAGATACGCAGTATTTT. This chain links TRBV7-9 with TRBJ2-3, with 8 bases that match TRBD2. Germline CDR1 SEHNR, CDR2 FQNEAQ (reference sequence). V gave up 10 bases and J gave up 2 bases; unmatched junction bases: 8. This CDR3 is 14 amino acids long.